Following are 9 T cell receptor beta chains from one sample sequenced in a study of T-cell reconstitution after alpha-beta-depleted transplantation in children. During its preparation, the TCRbeta library received unique molecular identifiers. Each CDR3 protein gets one entry after TCRdb re-called the PCR reads with MiXCR. The sample has roughly 670,000 distinct CDR3 sequences, 13% seen once; the top ten hold about 0.77%. This specimen was PBMCs, taken before TCRalphabeta/CD19-depleted stem cell transplant. The receptor source for this set is a girl aged 2-9 years with congenital amegakaryocytic thrombocytopenia, due to receive a stem cell transplant.

This clonotype was seen at least ten times. The chain employs TRBV29-1 and TRBJ2-1, with 7 bases identical to TRBD2. V lost 7 bases, J lost 9 bases, and 12 bases stayed unmatched. The CDR3 totals 13 residues. From germline, CDR1 is SQVTM and CDR2 ANQGSEA. The CDR3 loop reads CSGSGTFRTEQFF. The CDR3 nucleotides are TGCAGCGGGAGCGGGACTTTTAGGACTGAGCAGTTCTTC.

In this sample, this clonotype turned up many times. The chain couples TRBV18 to TRBJ2-1; no clear D gene. V gave up 3 bases and J gave up 6 bases, with 6 bases separating them. This CDR3 has 12 residues. CDR1 and CDR2 from the germline V gene are KGHSH and LQKENI. The CDR3 DNA reads TGTGCCAGCTCACCGGTCGGCAATGAGCAGTTCTTC. The encoded protein is CASSPVGNEQFF.

This clonotype appeared many times. This chain uses TRBV20-1 with TRBJ2-1, with unresolved D. V was clipped by 1 base and J by 9 bases, with 7 bases between them. CDR3 length: 11 residues. Germline V CDR1 and CDR2: DFQATT, SNEGSKA (reference sequence). Written as DNA, the CDR3 is TGCAGTGCTAGAGCAGGCATTGAGCAGTTCTTC. This gives the protein CSARAGIEQFF.

The table lists this clonotype with many counts. The chain is built from TRBV28 and TRBJ2-2; D not resolved. Germline V gives CDR1 MDHEN, CDR2 SYDVKM. With 3 bases removed from V and 5 bases from J, the gap between germline ends came to 13 bases. The CDR3 runs 15 residues. CDR3 in DNA: TGTGCCAGCAGTTTTGCAGCCGGTACGACCGGGGAGCTGTTTTTT. This gives the protein CASSFAAGTTGELFF.

This clonotype came up many times. The gene calls are TRBV20-1 and TRBJ2-7; D is unresolved. Trimming pared 3 bases from V and 2 bases from J, leaving 8 bases between. The CDR3 covers 12 residues. Germline values: CDR1 DFQATT, CDR2 SNEGSKA (reference sequence). The CDR3 here is CSASVAAYEQYF. In DNA form, the CDR3 reads TGCAGTGCTAGCGTGGCCGCCTACGAGCAGTACTTC.

The sample holds many counts of this clonotype. V and J are TRBV21-1 and TRBJ2-1; TRBD1, as called in the table, went unchecked against the DNA. TRBV21-1 is described as a pseudogene. The CDR3 loop spans 14 amino acids. CDR3 nucleotide sequence: TGTGCCAGCAGCAAAAAGGGGGTAGGGGTTGAGCAGTTCTTC. Translation: CASSKKGVGVEQFF.

This clonotype was seen only a few times. The chain combines TRBV6-5 with TRBJ2-1; TRBD1 or TRBD2 may be the D gene (5 bases each). The CDR3 totals 12 residues. Between the trimmed V and J ends, which lost 4 bases and 9 bases, there was a span of 10 bases. Germline CDR1 reads MNHEY; CDR2 reads SVGAGI. CDR3 sequence: CASSSGLSEQFF. As DNA, the CDR3 is TGTGCCAGCAGTTCGGGGCTGTCTGAGCAGTTCTTC.

This clonotype was detected many times. The rearrangement uses TRBV5-1 and TRBJ2-1; no clear D. This CDR3 is built from 16 residues. Trimming pared 4 bases from V and 0 bases from J, leaving 14 bases between. Germline lookup yields CDR1 SGHRS and CDR2 YFSETQ. Here the CDR3 DNA reads TGCGCCAGCAGCCTGACCCTACAGAGCTCCTACAATGAGCAGTTCTTC. It codes for CASSLTLQSSYNEQFF.

This chain uses TRBV28 with TRBJ2-7, with D perhaps matching TRBD2 (6 bases). The CDR3 consists of 13 residues. V was shortened by 10 bases and J by 0 bases, with 13 bases between the two germline ends. Per germline, CDR1 MDHEN and CDR2 SYDVKM. Written as DNA, the CDR3 is TGTGCCACCGGACTACCCAGCTCCTACGAGCAGTACTTC. Translated: CATGLPSSYEQYF. The whole variable domain, remainder taken from reference TRBV28 and TRBJ2-7, is DVKVTQSSRYLVKRTGEKVFLECVQDMDHENMFWYRQDPGLGLRLIYFSYDVKMKEKGDIPEGYSVSREKKERFSLILESASTNQTSMYLCATGLPSSYEQYFGPGTRLTVT.